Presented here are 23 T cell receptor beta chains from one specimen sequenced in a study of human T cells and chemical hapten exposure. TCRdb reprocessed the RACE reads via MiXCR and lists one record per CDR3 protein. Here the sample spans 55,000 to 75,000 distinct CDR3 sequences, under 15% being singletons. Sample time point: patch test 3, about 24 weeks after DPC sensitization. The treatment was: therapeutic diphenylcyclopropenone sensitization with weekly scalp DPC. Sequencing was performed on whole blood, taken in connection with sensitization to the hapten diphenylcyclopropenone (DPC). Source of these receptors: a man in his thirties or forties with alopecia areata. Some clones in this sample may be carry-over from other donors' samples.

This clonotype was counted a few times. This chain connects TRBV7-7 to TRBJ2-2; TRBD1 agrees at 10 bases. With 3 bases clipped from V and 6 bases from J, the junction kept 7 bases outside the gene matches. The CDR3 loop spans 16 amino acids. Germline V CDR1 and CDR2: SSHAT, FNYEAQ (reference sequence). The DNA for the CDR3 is TGTGCCAGCAGCTTGGGGACAGGGGAGTTCCCCGGGGAGCTGTTTTTT. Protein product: CASSLGTGEFPGELFF.

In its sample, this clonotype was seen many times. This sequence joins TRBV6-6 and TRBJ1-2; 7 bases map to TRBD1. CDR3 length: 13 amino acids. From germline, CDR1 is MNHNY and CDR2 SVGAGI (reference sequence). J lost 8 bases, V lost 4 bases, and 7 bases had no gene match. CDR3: CASSSIDRVGYTF. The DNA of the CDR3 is TGTGCCAGCAGTTCTATCGACAGGGTGGGCTACACCTTC.

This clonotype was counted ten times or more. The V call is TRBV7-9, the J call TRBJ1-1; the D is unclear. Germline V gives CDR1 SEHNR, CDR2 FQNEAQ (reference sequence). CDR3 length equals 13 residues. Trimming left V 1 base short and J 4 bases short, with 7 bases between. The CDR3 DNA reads TGTGCCAGCAGCTTAGGGATGGCCACTGAAGCTTTCTTT. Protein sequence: CASSLGMATEAFF.

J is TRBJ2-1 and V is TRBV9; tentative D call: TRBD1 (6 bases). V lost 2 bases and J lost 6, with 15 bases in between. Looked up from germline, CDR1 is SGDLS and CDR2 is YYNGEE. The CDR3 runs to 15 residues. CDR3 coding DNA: TGTGCCAGCAGCGTTCAGGGGAGAACCTTCAATGAGCAGTTCTTC. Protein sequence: CASSVQGRTFNEQFF.

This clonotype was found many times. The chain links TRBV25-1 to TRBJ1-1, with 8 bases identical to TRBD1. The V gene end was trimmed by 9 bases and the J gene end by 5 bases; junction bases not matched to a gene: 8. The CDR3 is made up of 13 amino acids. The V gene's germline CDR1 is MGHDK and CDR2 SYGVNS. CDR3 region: CASTQGAGTEAFF. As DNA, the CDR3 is TGTGCCAGTACCCAGGGGGCAGGGACTGAAGCTTTCTTT.

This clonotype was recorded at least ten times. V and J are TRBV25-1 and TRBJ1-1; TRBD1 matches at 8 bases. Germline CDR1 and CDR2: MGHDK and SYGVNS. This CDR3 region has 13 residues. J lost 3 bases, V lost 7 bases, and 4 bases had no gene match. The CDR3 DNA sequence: TGTGCCAGCACCAAACAGGGGGACACTGAAGCTTTCTTT. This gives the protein CASTKQGDTEAFF.

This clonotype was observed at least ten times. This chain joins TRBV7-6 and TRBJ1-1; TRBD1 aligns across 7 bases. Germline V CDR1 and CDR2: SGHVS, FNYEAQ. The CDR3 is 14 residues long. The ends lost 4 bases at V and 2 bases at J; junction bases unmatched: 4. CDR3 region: CASSSGQANTEAFF. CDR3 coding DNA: TGTGCCAGCAGCTCTGGACAGGCCAACACTGAAGCTTTCTTT.

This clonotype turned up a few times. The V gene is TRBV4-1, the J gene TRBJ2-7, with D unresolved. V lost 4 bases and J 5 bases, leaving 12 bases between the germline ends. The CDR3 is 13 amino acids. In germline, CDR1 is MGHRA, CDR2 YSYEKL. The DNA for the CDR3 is TGCGCCAGCAGCCCCGGGCCGTCTAACGAGCAGTACTTC. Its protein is CASSPGPSNEQYF.

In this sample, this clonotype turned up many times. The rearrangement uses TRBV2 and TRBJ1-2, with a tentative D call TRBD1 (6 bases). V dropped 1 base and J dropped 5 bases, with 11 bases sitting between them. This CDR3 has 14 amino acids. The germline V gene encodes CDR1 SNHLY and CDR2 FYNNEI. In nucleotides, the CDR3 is TGTGCCAGCAGTGAAGACAGGGCCGAATATGGCTACACCTTC. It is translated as CASSEDRAEYGYTF.

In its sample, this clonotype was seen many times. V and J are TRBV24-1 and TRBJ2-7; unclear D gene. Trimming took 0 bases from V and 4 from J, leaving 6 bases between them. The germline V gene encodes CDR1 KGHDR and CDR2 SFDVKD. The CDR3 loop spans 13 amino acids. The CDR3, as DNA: TGTGCCACCAGTGATTTGACCGGGTACGAGCAGTACTTC. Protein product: CATSDLTGYEQYF.

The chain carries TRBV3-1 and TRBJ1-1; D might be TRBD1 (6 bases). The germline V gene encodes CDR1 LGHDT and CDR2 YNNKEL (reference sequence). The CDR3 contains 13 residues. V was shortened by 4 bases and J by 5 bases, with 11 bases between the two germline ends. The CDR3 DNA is TGTGCCAGCAGCCGGGGGGCTTGGACTGAAGCTTTCTTT. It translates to CASSRGAWTEAFF.

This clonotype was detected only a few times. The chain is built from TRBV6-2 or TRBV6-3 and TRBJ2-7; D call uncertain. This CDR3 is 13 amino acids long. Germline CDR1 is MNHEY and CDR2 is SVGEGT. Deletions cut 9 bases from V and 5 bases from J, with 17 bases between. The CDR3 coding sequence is TGTGCCAGTAAGGACCCCGCCCTCCACGAGCAGTACTTC. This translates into CASKDPALHEQYF.

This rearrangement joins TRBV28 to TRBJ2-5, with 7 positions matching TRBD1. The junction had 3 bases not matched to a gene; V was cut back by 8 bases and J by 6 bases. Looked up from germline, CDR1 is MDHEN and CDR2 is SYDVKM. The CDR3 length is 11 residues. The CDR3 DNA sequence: TGTGCCAGCGGACAGGAAAAGACCCAGTACTTC. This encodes CASGQEKTQYF.

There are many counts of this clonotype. This chain's CDR3 is CASHAGTGPGELFF. DNA of the CDR3: TGTGCCAGCCACGCCGGGACAGGGCCCGGGGAGCTGTTTTTT. This chain links TRBV7-9 with TRBJ2-2; 9 positions agree with TRBD1. This CDR3 is built from 14 residues. CDR1 is SEHNR, CDR2 FQNEAQ, per germline (reference sequence). V trimming: 8 bases; J trimming: 6 bases; junction bases outside the gene matches: 7.

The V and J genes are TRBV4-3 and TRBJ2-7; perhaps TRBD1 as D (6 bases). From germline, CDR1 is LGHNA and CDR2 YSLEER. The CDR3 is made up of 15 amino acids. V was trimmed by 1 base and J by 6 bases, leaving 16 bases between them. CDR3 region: CASSQGTGYFGEQYF. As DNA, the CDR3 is TGCGCCAGCAGCCAAGGTACAGGGTATTTCGGCGAGCAGTACTTC.

Written as DNA, the CDR3 is TGTGCCACCTGGGGCAGGGGGATTGGCTACACCTTC. This translates into CATWGRGIGYTF. The V call is TRBV19, the J call TRBJ1-2, with 7 bases fitting TRBD1. Germline V gene sequence: CDR1 LNHDA, CDR2 SQIVND (reference sequence). With 10 bases clipped from V and 7 bases from J, the junction kept 9 bases outside the gene matches. The CDR3 runs to 12 residues.

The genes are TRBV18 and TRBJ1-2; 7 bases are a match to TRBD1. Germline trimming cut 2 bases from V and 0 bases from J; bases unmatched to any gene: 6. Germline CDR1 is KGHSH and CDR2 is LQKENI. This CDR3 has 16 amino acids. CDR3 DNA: TGTGCCAGCTCACCAAACAGGGGCGCTACTAACTATGGCTACACCTTC. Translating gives CASSPNRGATNYGYTF.

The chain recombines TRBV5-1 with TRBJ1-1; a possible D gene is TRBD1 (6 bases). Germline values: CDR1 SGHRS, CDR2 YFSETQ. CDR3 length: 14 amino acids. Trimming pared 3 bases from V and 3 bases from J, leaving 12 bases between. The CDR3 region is CASSWTVGDTEAFF. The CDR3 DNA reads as TGCGCCAGCAGCTGGACAGTGGGGGACACTGAAGCTTTCTTT.

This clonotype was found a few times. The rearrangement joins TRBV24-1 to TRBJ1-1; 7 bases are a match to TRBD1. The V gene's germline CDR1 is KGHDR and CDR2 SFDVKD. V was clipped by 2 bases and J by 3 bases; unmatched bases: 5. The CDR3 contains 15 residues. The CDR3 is CATSDSRTGDTEAFF. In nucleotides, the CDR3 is TGTGCCACCAGTGATTCTCGTACAGGGGACACTGAAGCTTTCTTT.

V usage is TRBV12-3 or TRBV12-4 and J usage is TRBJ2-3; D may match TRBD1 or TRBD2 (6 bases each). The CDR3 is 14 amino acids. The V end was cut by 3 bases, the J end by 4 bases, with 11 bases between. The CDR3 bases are TGTGCCAGCAGTTTTACGGGGGCATCAGATACGCAGTATTTT. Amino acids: CASSFTGASDTQYF.

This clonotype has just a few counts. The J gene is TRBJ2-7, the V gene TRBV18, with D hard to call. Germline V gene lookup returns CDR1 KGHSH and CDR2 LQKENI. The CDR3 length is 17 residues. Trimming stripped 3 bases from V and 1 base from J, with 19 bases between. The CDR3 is CASSPPWAGSRSYEQYF. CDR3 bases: TGTGCCAGCTCACCGCCCTGGGCCGGGTCAAGGTCCTACGAGCAGTACTTC.

The DNA of the CDR3 is TGTGCCAGCAGTCTCTGGGGGCTCGAAGCTTTCTTT. Protein sequence: CASSLWGLEAFF. The gene calls are TRBV28 and TRBJ1-1; D is perhaps TRBD1 (6 bases). Germline V lookup: CDR1 MDHEN, CDR2 SYDVKM. The V gene lost 5 bases and the J gene lost 8 bases, with 12 bases spanning the gap. CDR3 length equals 12 residues.

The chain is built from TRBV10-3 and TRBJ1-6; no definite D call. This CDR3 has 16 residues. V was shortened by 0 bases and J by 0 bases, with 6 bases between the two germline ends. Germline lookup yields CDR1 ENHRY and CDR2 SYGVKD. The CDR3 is CAISESAVSYNSPLHF. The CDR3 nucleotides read TGTGCCATCAGTGAGTCTGCAGTCTCCTATAATTCACCCCTCCACTTT.